These 21 T cell receptor beta chains were sequenced from one sample in a study of T cells in Graves' hyperthyroidism and ophthalmopathy. Authors of the study amplified TCR beta CDR3 regions from RNA transcripts. The TCR CDR3 was amplified in a first-round RT-PCR using the HTBI primer set. TCRdb itself ran the multiplex PCR reads through MiXCR, one entry per CDR3 protein. Altogether about 520,000 distinct CDR3 sequences are present, approximately 24% being singletons, with the ten largest covering approximately 10%. The sequencing input was blood. These receptors were obtained from a woman in her 30s with Graves' ophthalmopathy.

This clonotype was observed at least ten times. This sequence joins TRBV5-1 and TRBJ2-7; D is unclear. The CDR3 covers 15 residues. The V end lost 2 bases, the J end lost 3 bases, and 15 bases lay between the germline ends. Germline V gene sequence: CDR1 SGHRS, CDR2 YFSETQ. In DNA form, the CDR3 reads TGCGCCAGCAGCTTTTTCCTTGGAGCCCACTACGAGCAGTACTTC. It translates to CASSFFLGAHYEQYF. The full variable domain, rest sourced from reference TRBV5-1 and TRBJ2-7, is KAGVTQTPRYLIKTRGQQVTLSCSPISGHRSVSWYQQTPGQGLQFLFEYFSETQRNKGNFPGRFSGRQFSNSRSEMNVSTLELGDSALYLCASSFFLGAHYEQYFGPGTRLTVT.

This clonotype has ten or more counts. V is TRBV7-8 and J is TRBJ2-5; 7 nucleotides line up with TRBD1. Germline loops: CDR1 SGHVS, CDR2 FQNEAQ. The CDR3 runs to 16 residues. V was pared by 1 base and J by 6 bases, with 11 bases of the junction left unmatched. In DNA, the CDR3 is TGTGCCAGCAGCTTAGACCTCCTCCTTAGGGGGCAGACCCAGTACTTC. The encoded protein is CASSLDLLLRGQTQYF.

This clonotype was seen a few times. The chain links TRBV6-5 to TRBJ2-5; D is perhaps TRBD1 or TRBD2 (6 bases each). V was clipped by 0 bases and J by 5 bases, with 19 bases between them. The CDR3 sequence is 17 residues long. Looked up from germline, CDR1 is MNHEY and CDR2 is SVGAGI. In DNA form, the CDR3 reads TGTGCCAGCAGTTACTCCCCGCCAAGGGGGGCACAGGAGACCCAGTACTTC. Translated, it gives CASSYSPPRGAQETQYF.

This clonotype was found many times. The V call is TRBV29-1, the J call TRBJ1-2; D might be TRBD1 (6 bases). The CDR3 length is 13 residues. Germline V gene data show CDR1 as SQVTM and CDR2 as ANQGSEA. The V end was cut by 4 bases, the J end by 1 base, with 10 bases between. The CDR3, as DNA: TGCAGCGTTGCTCAGGGACATAACTATGGCTACACCTTC. This encodes CSVAQGHNYGYTF.

This chain connects TRBV20-1 to TRBJ2-7; TRBD2 matches at 11 bases. Germline values: CDR1 DFQATT, CDR2 SNEGSKA (reference sequence). The CDR3 has 14 amino acids. V was clipped by 6 bases and J by 6 bases; unmatched bases: 10. CDR3 amino acids: CSAYELAGGIEQYF. The CDR3 DNA is TGCAGTGCCTATGAGCTAGCGGGAGGAATCGAGCAGTACTTC.

CDR3 sequence: CASSLVDRDYEQYF. The CDR3, as DNA: TGTGCCAGCAGCTTGGTGGACAGGGACTACGAGCAGTACTTC. The chain combines TRBV5-6 with TRBJ2-7, with 8 bases matching TRBD1. Germline V lookup: CDR1 SGHDT, CDR2 YYEEEE. This CDR3 is 14 amino acids long. Trimming took 0 bases from V and 3 from J; bases not matched to a gene: 2.

This clonotype was counted many times. This chain links TRBV5-7 with TRBJ2-7; either TRBD1 or TRBD2 may fit D (5 bases each). TRBV5-7 is known as an ORF, though its function is uncertain. The CDR3 covers 15 residues. V was pared by 2 bases and J by 1 base, with 13 bases between. The CDR3 DNA is TGTGCCAGCAGCTTAACGACGGGGCCTTCCTACGAGCAGTACTTC. Encoded protein: CASSLTTGPSYEQYF.

This clonotype was counted a few times. This chain uses TRBV18 with TRBJ2-7; weak D call: TRBD2 (5 bases). Trimming cost V 1 base and J 2 bases, with 15 bases left between them. This CDR3 is built from 16 residues. Germline CDR1 KGHSH, CDR2 LQKENI. CDR3 nucleotide sequence: TGTGCCAGCTCACCACTAGCGCGCGAAGATCCCTACGAGCAGTACTTC. It codes for CASSPLAREDPYEQYF.

This clonotype was counted at least ten times. The gene calls are TRBV5-6 and TRBJ1-1, with D unresolved. The length of the CDR3 is 12 residues. The V end was cut by 1 base, the J end by 9 bases, with 10 bases between. The germline V gene encodes CDR1 SGHDT and CDR2 YYEEEE. CDR3 sequence reads: CASSLWTGKAFF. In DNA, the CDR3 is TGTGCCAGCAGCTTGTGGACGGGAAAAGCTTTCTTT.

This clonotype has a count of ten or more. V gene TRBV18 combines with J gene TRBJ1-1; 9 bases are a match to TRBD1. CDR1 KGHSH and CDR2 LQKENI come from the germline V gene. V shed 5 bases, J shed 0 bases, and the junction held 10 bases outside the gene matches. The CDR3 is 17 residues long. This chain's CDR3 is CASSEQGAKRVNTEAFF. DNA for the CDR3: TGTGCCAGCTCAGAACAGGGGGCGAAAAGAGTGAACACTGAAGCTTTCTTT.

There are a few counts of this clonotype. V is TRBV11-2 and J is TRBJ2-7, with D possibly being TRBD1 (5 bases). This CDR3 comprises 14 residues. The ends were cut back, 5 bases at V and 1 base at J, with 12 bases in the middle. The germline V gene has CDR1 SGHAT and CDR2 FQNNGV. This CDR3 reads CASSTPRVSYEQYF. In DNA form, the CDR3 reads TGTGCCAGCAGCACCCCCAGGGTATCCTACGAGCAGTACTTC.

This clonotype occurred many times. The V call is TRBV28, the J call TRBJ1-2, with D uncertain. CDR3 length: 13 residues. Germline CDR1 reads MDHEN; CDR2 reads SYDVKM. Deletions cut 3 bases from V and 4 bases from J, with 9 bases between. The CDR3 protein is CASSLTSSYGYTF. The CDR3 bases are TGTGCCAGCAGTTTGACATCCTCCTATGGCTACACCTTC.

This clonotype was detected ten times or more. The chain couples TRBV6-1 to TRBJ2-7; TRBD1 matches 9 bases. The CDR3 totals 15 residues. Germline CDR1 and CDR2: MNHNS and SASEGT. Trimming took 6 bases from V and 3 from J; bases not matched to a gene: 9. The CDR3 DNA reads TGTGCCAGCAGAGACAGGGGGGGAGGGATCTACGAGCAGTACTTC. Amino acid sequence: CASRDRGGGIYEQYF.

This clonotype was seen repeatedly, ten times or more. The rearrangement links TRBV24-1 to TRBJ2-5; D gene unclear. The ends were cut back, 1 base at V and 5 bases at J, with 10 bases in the middle. Germline CDR1 and CDR2: KGHDR and SFDVKD. The CDR3 runs 14 residues. The CDR3 protein is CATSDFGRRETQYF. In DNA form, the CDR3 reads TGTGCCACCAGTGATTTCGGCAGAAGGGAGACCCAGTACTTC.

This clonotype was found many times. J is TRBJ1-1 and V is TRBV4-1, with D perhaps TRBD1 (5 bases). Germline V gives CDR1 MGHRA, CDR2 YSYEKL. Deletions cut 0 bases from V and 3 bases from J, with 11 bases between. This CDR3 is 15 amino acids long. The CDR3 nucleotides are TGCGCCAGCAGCCAAGATTCTATGGGGCACACTGAAGCTTTCTTT. As protein: CASSQDSMGHTEAFF.

This clonotype was found many times. V is TRBV3-1 and J is TRBJ1-6, with TRBD1 matching 7 bases. This CDR3 region has 16 residues. Germline V gives CDR1 LGHDT, CDR2 YNNKEL (reference sequence). The J segment lost 8 bases and the V segment lost 1 base, leaving 8 bases of the junction unmatched. CDR3 DNA: TGTGCCAGCAGCCAAGCCGGACAGGCTGGTTATTCACCCCTCCACTTT. Residues: CASSQAGQAGYSPLHF.

This clonotype came up many times. The V gene is TRBV12-3 or TRBV12-4, the J gene TRBJ1-2, with 7 bases lining up with TRBD1. Trimming at V came to 6 bases and at J to 6 bases, leaving 7 bases not matched to a gene. This CDR3 comprises 13 residues. The CDR3 sequence: CASRQGTSHGYTF. The CDR3 nucleotides are TGTGCCAGCAGACAGGGGACATCGCATGGCTACACCTTC.

The CDR3 loop is CASSFLAGGETQYF. DNA of the CDR3: TGTGCCAGCAGCTTTCTAGCGGGGGGTGAGACCCAGTACTTC. The chain combines TRBV5-5 with TRBJ2-5, with 11 bases aligning to TRBD2. With V trimmed by 2 bases and J by 5 bases, 2 bases remained unmatched. This CDR3 has 14 amino acids. Germline V CDR1 and CDR2: SGHKS, YYEKEE (reference sequence). The full variable domain, with the rest looked up from reference TRBV5-5 and TRBJ2-5, is DAGVTQSPTHLIKTRGQQVTLRCSPISGHKSVSWYQQVLGQGPQFIFQYYEKEERGRGNFPDRFSARQFPNYSSELNVNALLLGDSALYLCASSFLAGGETQYFGPGTRLLVL.

This rearrangement joins TRBV6-2 or TRBV6-3 to TRBJ1-1; D is uncertain. CDR1 and CDR2 from the germline V gene are MNHEY and SVGEGT. The CDR3 is 20 residues long. Trimming took 6 bases from V and 1 from J, leaving 30 bases between them. The CDR3 region has the DNA TGTGCCAGCAGGTCCCTTGACCCAACGGACGACGAAGGCCCGAACACTGAAGCTTTCTTT. It translates to CASRSLDPTDDEGPNTEAFF.

This clonotype turned up a few times. The rearrangement joins TRBV5-1 to TRBJ2-7; TRBD1 or TRBD2 may be the D gene (5 bases each). From germline, CDR1 is SGHRS and CDR2 YFSETQ. Trimming took 0 bases from V and 2 from J, leaving 15 bases between them. The CDR3 length is 16 residues. The CDR3 nucleotides read TGCGCCAGCAGCTTGGGTTTGACCGGGGCTACCTACGAGCAGTACTTC. Its translation: CASSLGLTGATYEQYF.

Only one count was recorded for this clonotype. This CDR3 is missing its conserved last phenylalanine or tryptophan, likely due to a read error. The V call is TRBV12-3 or TRBV12-4, the J call TRBJ2-7; 7 nucleotides match TRBD1. The CDR3 is made up of 14 amino acids. The CDR3 loop reads CTSSSGTETYEQYL. In DNA form, the CDR3 reads TGTACCAGCAGCTCCGGGACAGAGACCTACGAGCAGTACCTC.